The rows below give T cell receptor beta chains drawn from one sample of a study of blood T cells in healthy people across ages. TCRdb recomputed calls from the 5' RACE reads with MiXCR, one row per CDR3 protein. The sample contains about 1.5 million distinct CDR3 sequences, approximately 39% of which appear only once. Material for sequencing was blood. Receptor source: a woman in her late teens or twenties in good health. Both conserved end residues are trimmed from each CDR3.

v_call cdr3_aa
TRBV10-3 AISETPEGTEAF
TRBV27 ASSLSSGPGYEQF
TRBV11-1 ASSSRQSHLSFYT
TRBV20-1 SASDMGREQY
TRBV20-1 SAWNSNQPQH
TRBV12-3/TRBV12-4 ASSRAGTGNTEAF
TRBV28 ASSSAGLAALRYEQY
TRBV5-1 ASSFGTGNAF
TRBV18 ASSPLDTQETQY
TRBV20-1 SAGGDRLSPNPYEQY
TRBV4-1 ASSQVRDRVQPQH
TRBV5-1 ASSFFGNNYEQY
TRBV5-5 ASSLWADDSNQPQH
TRBV9 ASSVNGNTEAF
TRBV12-3/TRBV12-4 ASSFWGRESETQY
TRBV4-3 ASSQAGLSYNEQF
TRBV25-1 ASSNSSGEKATNEKLF
TRBV7-2 ASSLGGTGSYETQY
TRBV11-2 ASSPLRAGNWDTDTQY
TRBV13 ASSPLQFYNEQF
TRBV3-1 ASSHGQGNQPQH
TRBV6-6 ASSYGTGASNQPQH
TRBV6-5 ASSYGAGPQF
TRBV9 ASSGTVLPDTQY
TRBV4-1 ASSQSEGHLNQPQH
TRBV12-3/TRBV12-4 ASSRLGQSNEQF
TRBV20-1 SATGQGATEAF
TRBV29-1 SVVPSGLSNTGELF
TRBV19 ASSIDRPFSEPQH
TRBV12-3/TRBV12-4 ASTLRTGQYNSPLH
TRBV27 ASSFAVRGKWEQY
TRBV7-2 ASSLPGPGSQY
TRBV6-1 ASSEAGGWYEQY
TRBV7-3 TSSLTAPNNEQY
TRBV7-2 ASSFRAGGPPQYNEQF
TRBV20-1 SARWQRGYNEQF
TRBV21-1 ASSIKPGKGSEQF
TRBV7-9 ASSLTIRDNYEQY
TRBV4-1 ASSPLRGNQPQH
TRBV4-2 ASGQIVGETQY
TRBV7-2 ASSSHAGILAADEQY
TRBV6-2/TRBV6-3 ASSYSTSGGQTQY
TRBV29-1 SVLDRGLADTQY
TRBV12-3/TRBV12-4 ATDTLYT
TRBV6-1 ASRRTHLTDTQY